One and the same sample provided the 5 T cell receptor beta chains below, sequenced in a study of control samples from healthy donors and cancer patients. Generated by immunoSEQ multiplex PCR, the TCRdb table keeps only in-frame clones and is missing some. Of 100,000 to 150,000 clones in the sample, around 90% were seen once. Sequenced sample: blood. Receptors originate from a man in his forties in good health.

The rearrangement uses TRBV28 and TRBJ1-2; D is possibly TRBD1 (5 bases). The CDR3 runs 14 residues. CDR1 is MDHEN, CDR2 SYDVKM, per germline. V dropped 6 bases and J dropped 5 bases, with 16 bases sitting between them. This chain's CDR3 is CASSGTLSGYGYTF. The CDR3 DNA is TGTGCCAGCAGCGGGACCCTCAGCGGATATGGCTACACCTTC.

The chain recombines TRBV5-1 with TRBJ1-2; 7 bases map to TRBD1. J was trimmed by 4 bases and V by 7 bases; bases with no gene match: 7. CDR1 SGHRS and CDR2 YFSETQ come from the germline V gene. The length of the CDR3 is 13 residues. The CDR3 is CASGDREGYGYTF. DNA for the CDR3: TGCGCCAGCGGCGACAGGGAAGGCTATGGCTACACCTTC.

The CDR3: CASGLAALGTQYF. DNA of the CDR3: TGTGCCAGCGGTCTAGCGGCCTTAGGAACGCAGTATTTT. This rearrangement joins TRBV6-5 to TRBJ2-3; 7 bases fit TRBD2. V shed 8 bases, J shed 9 bases, and the junction held 11 bases outside the gene matches. The CDR3 length is 13 residues. Germline values: CDR1 MNHEY, CDR2 SVGAGI.

The CDR3: CASSFWLAGGITDTQYF. CDR3 DNA: TGTGCCAGCAGTTTTTGGCTAGCGGGGGGGATCACAGATACGCAGTATTTT. J is TRBJ2-3 and V is TRBV27, with 12 positions matching TRBD2. The germline gives CDR1 MNHEY, CDR2 SMNVEV (reference sequence). The CDR3 runs to 17 residues. The junction had 6 bases not matched to a gene; V was cut back by 3 bases and J by 2 bases.

This chain links TRBV27 with TRBJ1-5; no clear D gene. The CDR3 contains 15 residues. Trimming stripped 2 bases from V and 2 bases from J, with 10 bases between. The germline gives CDR1 MNHEY, CDR2 SMNVEV (reference sequence). As DNA, the CDR3 is TGTGCCAGCAGTTTAAAGATGTTGGGCAATCAGCCCCAGCATTTT. This codes for CASSLKMLGNQPQHF.